The next 23 T cell receptor beta chains were all read from a single sample in a study of T cells expressing NK-cell markers. TCRdb derives one entry per CDR3 protein from the 5' RACE reads, leaving out DNA. The sample has 550,000 to 600,000 distinct CDR3 sequences. Sequencing was carried out using blood T cells: a sorted CD56 or NKG2C T cell subset, CD4+ or CD8+ T cells, or bulk PBMC T cells (not recorded which). The receptors shown here come from a man aged 18 to 30 in good health.

This sequence joins TRBV20-1 and TRBJ2-1; TCRdb picks TRBD2, but there is no DNA to check that call. CDR3 size: 19 residues. Germline-derived CDR1 and CDR2 are DFQATT and SNEGSKA (reference sequence). CDR3 protein: CSAEPWKKREGRAYNEQFF.

The V call is TRBV13, the J call TRBJ2-1; without DNA, the TCRdb call of TRBD2 cannot be checked. Germline V gene lookup returns CDR1 PRHDT and CDR2 FYEKMQ (reference sequence). The CDR3 is made up of 15 amino acids. This chain's CDR3 is CASRKIAGGLNEQFF.

The gene calls are TRBV5-1 and TRBJ1-6. There are 15 residues in the CDR3. The germline V gene has CDR1 SGHRS and CDR2 YFSETQ. CDR3 loop: CASSLEPVTNSPLHF.

The chain uses TRBV7-2 and TRBJ2-3; TCRdb designates TRBD2, a call that cannot be tested without DNA. CDR1 is SGHTA and CDR2 is FQGNSA in the germline V gene. The CDR3 covers 15 residues. CDR3: CAVSGTSGRTDTQYF.

The genes are TRBV7-8 and TRBJ2-3; as DNA is missing, the TRBD1 call by TCRdb cannot be tested. Germline V gene lookup returns CDR1 SGHVS and CDR2 FQNEAQ. The CDR3 contains 16 residues. The CDR3 protein is CASSSTRDRSTDTQYF.

This sequence joins TRBV7-9 and TRBJ1-2. Germline lookup yields CDR1 SEHNR and CDR2 FQNEAQ (reference sequence). The CDR3 runs to 15 residues. CDR3 protein: CASSLSTVSFYGYTF.

The chain joins TRBV12-3 or TRBV12-4 to TRBJ2-7; TCRdb's D gene call, TRBD2, goes unchecked for lack of DNA. The CDR3 has 15 amino acids. The CDR3 sequence is CASSFSSSGGNEQYF.

V and J are TRBV30 and TRBJ1-1; TCRdb's assignment of TRBD1 cannot be checked, as there is no DNA. CDR3 length equals 15 residues. The V gene's germline CDR1 is GTSNPN and CDR2 SVGIG (reference sequence). This CDR3 reads CAWSPQTGPYTEAFF.

The rearrangement joins TRBV7-8 to TRBJ2-5; TCRdb lists TRBD2, though no DNA is available to test this call. CDR1 is SGHVS, CDR2 FQNEAQ, per germline. CDR3 size: 17 residues. The CDR3 protein is CASSLGWGLAGQETQYF.

This chain links TRBV20-1 with TRBJ2-1; TCRdb selects TRBD1, and the lack of DNA leaves this call unchecked. Per germline, CDR1 DFQATT and CDR2 SNEGSKA (reference sequence). The CDR3 has 14 amino acids. The CDR3 sequence is CSEARDQSYNEQFF.

This chain connects TRBV7-9 to TRBJ2-1. CDR3 length: 13 amino acids. Germline CDR1 and CDR2: SEHNR and FQNEAQ (reference sequence). Here the CDR3 reads CASSHLEYNEQFF.

This chain connects TRBV4-3 to TRBJ1-1; TCRdb's assignment of TRBD1 cannot be checked, as there is no DNA. The germline V gene encodes CDR1 LGHNA and CDR2 YSLEER. The CDR3 extends over 15 amino acids. CDR3 in amino acids: CASSPKRDSDPEAFF.

The chain has TRBV5-6 and TRBJ2-1. Per the germline V gene, CDR1 is SGHDT and CDR2 is YYEEEE. The CDR3 totals 11 residues. The CDR3: CASSLDGVPFF.

This chain links TRBV27 with TRBJ1-4. Germline CDR1 and CDR2: MNHEY and SMNVEV (reference sequence). The CDR3 length is 15 residues. The CDR3 spells CASSLSGQPNEKLFF.

The V gene is TRBV7-9, the J gene TRBJ2-1; TCRdb names TRBD1, which stays unverified in the absence of DNA. The CDR3 runs to 11 residues. The germline gives CDR1 SEHNR, CDR2 FQNEAQ (reference sequence). CDR3: CASRATGSWFF.

The chain carries TRBV18 and TRBJ1-1. The CDR3 consists of 14 residues. The V gene's germline CDR1 is KGHSH and CDR2 LQKENI. This chain's CDR3 is CASSLQGENTEAFF.

The genes are TRBV10-2 and TRBJ2-3. The germline CDR1 and CDR2 sequences are WSHSY and SAAADI. The CDR3 sequence is 11 residues long. CDR3 loop: CASGLTDTQYF.

The chain has TRBV12-3 or TRBV12-4 and TRBJ1-4; TCRdb names TRBD1, which stays unverified in the absence of DNA. The CDR3 spans 15 residues. The CDR3 spells CASSPYWGTDEKLFF.

V usage is TRBV5-1 and J usage is TRBJ2-1; TCRdb outputs TRBD2, but without DNA this stays unchecked. Germline assignment: CDR1 SGHRS and CDR2 YFSETQ. The CDR3 spans 15 residues. The CDR3 spells CASSSGTSLYNEQFF.

The V gene is TRBV7-3, the J gene TRBJ1-1. The CDR3 has 13 residues. CDR1 and CDR2 (germline): SGHTA, FQGTGA. The CDR3 reads CASSLGSRSEAFF.

The chain is built from TRBV5-6 and TRBJ2-7; TCRdb's D call of TRBD1 is untestable without DNA. Germline V gene data show CDR1 as SGHDT and CDR2 as YYEEEE. The CDR3 length is 15 residues. The CDR3: CASSDGGDSLIEQYF.

The genes are TRBV28 and TRBJ1-5; there is no DNA to check the TCRdb D call of TRBD1. This CDR3 region has 17 residues. CDR1 is MDHEN, CDR2 SYDVKM, per germline. CDR3 protein: CASSLSGTGYSNQPQHF.

The chain is built from TRBV5-5 and TRBJ1-4. CDR1 and CDR2 (germline): SGHKS, YYEKEE (reference sequence). This CDR3 comprises 16 residues. CDR3 region: CASSSPSLRVDEKLFF.